This T cell receptor (beta chain) was identified in a study of blood T cell repertoires in COVID-19. In germline, CDR1 is MDHEN, CDR2 SYDVKM. V was cut by 3 bases and J by 5 bases, with 13 bases left in between. The CDR3 has 14 residues. Method: immunoSEQ multiplex PCR; TCRdb's copy keeps in-frame clones and lacks some. Of approximately 240,000 clones listed, 75% to 85% were seen once; the top ten hold roughly 1.3%. The chain links TRBV28 to TRBJ1-1, with D possibly matching TRBD1 (6 bases). This TCR came from a woman aged 25 to 39 with COVID-19, enrolled during active disease. The material sequenced was peripheral blood. CDR3 DNA: TGTGCCAGCAGTTTCTTGGGGGCGAATACTGAAGCTTTCTTT. It codes for CASSFLGANTEAFF. Full variable domain (rest looked up from reference TRBV28 and TRBJ1-1): DVKVTQSSRYLVKRTGEKVFLECVQDMDHENMFWYRQDPGLGLRLIYFSYDVKMKEKGDIPEGYSVSREKKERFSLILESASTNQTSMYLCASSFLGANTEAFFGQGTRLTVV.